This T cell receptor (beta chain) came from a study of blood T cell repertoires in COVID-19. Study as a whole: Donors in the United States, Italy and Spain gave samples during acute or convalescent COVID-19. PBMCs, B-cell-depleted T cells, or T cells provided the cDNA or gDNA that made up the material.

This CDR3 comprises 14 residues. V lost 3 bases and J lost 5; bases outside the gene matches: 1. The germline CDR1 and CDR2 sequences are KGHSH and LQKENI. Original handling: Researchers report that nucleated cell counts were estimated from reference gene primer amplification. Produced via immunoSEQ multiplex PCR; TCRdb's table is partial and in-frame only. D and trimming were read from the DNA, whereas the V and J calls and clone size are those reported in that table. The data hold under 150,000 clones, with 80% to 90% observed a single time. J is TRBJ1-6 and V is TRBV18, with TRBD1 matching over 7 bases. Sequenced input: peripheral blood. The sequence was obtained from a woman between 45 and 60 years old with acute or convalescent COVID-19. The CDR3 loop is CASSPGQHNSPLHF. CDR3 nucleotide sequence: TGTGCCAGCTCACCGGGACAGCATAATTCACCCCTCCACTTT. Looking up the rest from reference TRBV18 and TRBJ1-6 gives the full variable domain: NAGVMQNPRHLVRRRGQEARLRCSPMKGHSHVYWYRQLPEEGLKFMVYLQKENIIDESGMPKERFSAEFPKEGPSILRIQQVVRGDSAAYFCASSPGQHNSPLHFGNGTRLTVT.